These T cell receptor beta chains were read from a single sample in a study of beta chain features in type 1 diabetes. The method was immunoSEQ multiplex PCR; TCRdb's version includes in-frame clones alone and lacks a portion of them. The table shows about 930,000 clones, with 15% to 20% occurring only once. The sequenced sample consisted of naive CD4+ T cells from blood. Receptors were obtained from a woman under 30 in good health. CDR3s include the opening cysteine and the closing phenylalanine or tryptophan. Each record gives: V gene, CDR3 protein.

>TRBV5-6
CASSFRPYGAYEQYF
>TRBV14
CASSQGASGRRETQYF
>TRBV6-1
CASSGSWGSGNTIYF
>TRBV19
CASSVTGAGDTQYF
>TRBV29-1
CSVGTGAFAFF
>TRBV19
CAIGGLVGETQYF
>TRBV5-1
CASSLLGSELYF
>TRBV29-1
CSVSGPGATDTQYF
>TRBV4-3
CASSQTGAGNTEAFF
>TRBV9
CASSVVGGALPTDTQYF
>TRBV7-9
CASSRKTSFTGELFF
>TRBV7-3
CASSATGNEQFF
>TRBV7-2
CASSLVGRVGETQYF
>TRBV28
CASRGGGSRQPQHF
>TRBV7-9
CASSGTSGRAIDTQYF
>TRBV7-2
CASSPLVATEAFF